This T cell receptor beta chain was sequenced during a study of blood T cell repertoires in COVID-19. Residents of 24 US areas, aged about 18 to 100 years, made up the participants. The method was immunoSEQ multiplex PCR; TCRdb's version includes in-frame clones alone and lacks a portion of them. The sample records about 220,000 clones, about 79% being singletons. The CDR3 sequence is 14 residues long. Trimming cost V 7 bases and J 3 bases, with 13 bases left between them. Germline CDR1 reads MNHEY; CDR2 reads SVGEGT. Sequencing was done on a sample of PBMCs or T cells enriched from blood (not recorded which). The sequence was obtained from an older woman who had recovered from COVID-19. The chain links TRBV6-2 or TRBV6-3 to TRBJ1-5, with D perhaps matching TRBD1 (6 bases). CDR3 in amino acids: CASNPTGLNQPQHF. CDR3 DNA sequence: TGTGCCAGCAACCCCACAGGGCTCAATCAGCCCCAGCATTTT.